This entry features one TCR beta chain sequence. In the authors' methods: Nucleated cell counts were estimated from reference gene primer amplification. Some clones are missing from TCRdb's copy, which holds only in-frame ones; the method was immunoSEQ multiplex PCR. Clone size and V and J calls were adopted from that table, with D and trimming inferred from the DNA. The data hold roughly 430,000 clones, with approximately 91% observed a single time. These data come from a study of blood T cell repertoires in COVID-19. Study-wide background: PBMCs, B-cell-depleted T cells, or T cells were the source of the cDNA or gDNA that made up the material.

Germline CDR1 reads MGHRA; CDR2 reads YSYEKL. This CDR3 spans 16 amino acids. V lost 2 bases, J lost 1 base, and 1 base stayed unmatched. Participant reports of clinical history set cohort assignment. The chain uses TRBV4-1 and TRBJ2-1, with 11 nucleotides matching TRBD2. The sample was PBMCs or T cells enriched from blood (not recorded which). The TCR originated in a woman aged 40 to 50 with acute COVID-19. The chain's CDR3 is CASSQLAGGSYNEQFF. CDR3 bases: TGCGCCAGCAGCCAATTAGCGGGGGGGTCCTACAATGAGCAGTTCTTC.